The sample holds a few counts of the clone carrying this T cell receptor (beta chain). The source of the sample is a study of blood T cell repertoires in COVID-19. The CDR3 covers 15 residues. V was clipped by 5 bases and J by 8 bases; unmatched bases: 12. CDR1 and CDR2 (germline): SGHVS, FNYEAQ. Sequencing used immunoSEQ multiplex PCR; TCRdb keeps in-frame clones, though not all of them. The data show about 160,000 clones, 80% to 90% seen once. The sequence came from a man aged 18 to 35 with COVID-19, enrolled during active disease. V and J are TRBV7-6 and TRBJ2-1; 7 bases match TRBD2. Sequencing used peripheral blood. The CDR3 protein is CASSGPAGLGDEQFF. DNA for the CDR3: TGTGCCAGCAGCGGCCCAGCGGGACTTGGGGATGAGCAGTTCTTC.